Sequencing of this TCR beta chain was carried out in a study of molecular identifiers for immune sequencing clone quantification. Both previously described methods and listed TCR primers were employed to make bulk TCR libraries. From the PCR reads, TCRdb called clonotypes with MiXCR, one entry per CDR3 protein. The sample has 300,000 to 400,000 distinct CDR3 sequences; roughly 24% are singletons. Whole-study findings and limits: Clonotypes surpassing 20 RNA copies contained over 98% of effector molecules, versus under 1% in naive cells.

Isolation of naive CD8 T cells was achieved by sorting on a CD8+CD4-CCR7+CD45RA+ phenotype. As regards this clonotype: Its specificity is not known.

This CDR3 spans 15 amino acids. Germline CDR1 and CDR2: DFQATT and SNEGSKA (reference sequence). Unmatched junction bases numbered 10, after V lost 0 bases and J lost 7 bases. The chain has TRBV20-1 and TRBJ2-7; 9 positions agree with TRBD1. The receptor comes from a human donor in good health. Some libraries in this study had Jurkat cell RNA spiked in. Sequenced sample: naive CD8+ T cells from blood, with Jurkat cell RNA spiked in. The sample's subset: FACS-sorted CD8+CD4-CCR7+CD45RA+ naive T cells. In DNA, the CDR3 is TGCAGTGCTAGAGACAGGACAGGGGTTTACTGGGAGCAGTACTTC. It translates to CSARDRTGVYWEQYF.